This T cell receptor (beta chain) came from a study of cytomegalovirus exposure and HLA in healthy donors. Whole-study findings and limits: Analysis was performed later, and it showed HLA-associated TCR beta chains to be more clonally expanded than equally common others. Sequencing probably produced one cluster of sequence variants that were highly shared. Some V segments (TRBV6-2 and TRBV6-3 among them) were excluded as indistinguishable.

Looked up from germline, CDR1 is SEHNR and CDR2 is FQNEAQ (reference sequence). V trimming: 4 bases; J trimming: 6 bases; junction bases outside the gene matches: 9. The CDR3 runs to 16 residues. It was with 60 Vbeta and 13 Jbeta primers that the PCR ran. Sequencing used immunoSEQ multiplex PCR; TCRdb keeps in-frame clones, though not all of them. The data contain about 160,000 clones, more than 75% of them singletons. Notes on this clone: Its antigen is not known.

The sample was PBMCs. The sequence was collected from a man younger than 35 in good health and CMV-seropositive. The chain carries TRBV7-9 and TRBJ2-1; 10 bases align to TRBD2. CDR3 bases: TGTGCCAGCAGCTCCCTTCTAGCGGGGGCCCGCAATGAGCAGTTCTTC. Its translation is CASSSLLAGARNEQFF.